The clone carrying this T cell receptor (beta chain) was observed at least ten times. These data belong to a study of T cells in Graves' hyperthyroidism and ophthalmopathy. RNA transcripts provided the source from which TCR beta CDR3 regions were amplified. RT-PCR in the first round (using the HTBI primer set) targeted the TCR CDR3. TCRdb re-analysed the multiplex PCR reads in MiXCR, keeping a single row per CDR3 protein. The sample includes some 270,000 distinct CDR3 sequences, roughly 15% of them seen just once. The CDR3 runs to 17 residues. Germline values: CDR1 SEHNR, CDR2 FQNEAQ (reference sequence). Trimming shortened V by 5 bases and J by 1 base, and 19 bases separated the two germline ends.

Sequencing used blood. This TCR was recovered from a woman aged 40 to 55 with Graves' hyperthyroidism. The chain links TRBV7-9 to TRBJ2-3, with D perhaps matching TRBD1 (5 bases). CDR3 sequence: CASSPLGQLYRTDTQYF. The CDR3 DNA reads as TGTGCCAGCAGCCCCCTAGGACAACTCTACCGCACAGATACGCAGTATTTT.